The clone carrying this TCR beta chain has only one observation. What it binds is unknown. These data originate in a study of blood T cells in healthy people across ages. For the study at large: The capture of about one barcoded beta molecule per two T cells was achieved by template switching. General study findings and limits: Long-lived donors carried more naive CD4+ cells and greater diversity than aged donors. In the absence of known donor CMV status, changes in expanded clonotypes were possibly confounded.

Germline V lookup: CDR1 MDHEN, CDR2 SYDVKM. Trimming stripped 7 bases from V and 6 bases from J, with 13 bases between. CDR3 size: 13 residues. Next came a second PCR, run for about 7 to 11 cycles, which used a sample-barcoded 5' primer along with a J-beta primer mix. TCRdb recomputed calls from the 5' RACE reads with MiXCR, one row per CDR3 protein. The data hold 550,000 to 700,000 distinct CDR3 sequences, with 25% to 30% observed a single time. Sequenced sample: blood. The receptor comes from a woman in her 70s in good health. This chain joins TRBV28 and TRBJ2-4; the D gene is possibly TRBD1 (5 bases). DNA for the CDR3: TGTGCCAGCACCTACGCCGACAGAAACATTCAGTACTTC. Its protein is CASTYADRNIQYF.